Listed here are 10 T cell receptor beta chains from one sample, sequenced in a study of T cell responses to AZD1222 COVID-19 vaccine. The data were produced by immunoSEQ multiplex PCR, yet TCRdb's version contains in-frame clones alone and is incomplete. The repertoire has 75,000 to 100,000 clones, around 88% of them found once; the top ten carry 9% to 12%. The material was peripheral blood, obtained on day 0 of MenACWY control vaccination. The receptors originated from an adult in good health.

The V gene is TRBV7-2, the J gene TRBJ2-2; D tentatively fits TRBD1 or TRBD2 (5 bases each). The V gene lost 5 bases and the J gene lost 6 bases, with 10 bases spanning the gap. CDR1 SGHTA and CDR2 FQGNSA come from the germline V gene. The CDR3 is made up of 13 amino acids. Here the CDR3 DNA reads TGTGCCAGCAGCCCCGTGGGGGCCGGGGAGCTGTTTTTT. Its protein is CASSPVGAGELFF.

This clone showed up just a few times. The J gene is TRBJ2-7, the V gene TRBV7-2, with 8 bases matching TRBD2. The CDR3 has 13 amino acids. With V trimmed by 8 bases and J by 5 bases, 8 bases remained unmatched. Germline V gene sequence: CDR1 SGHTA, CDR2 FQGNSA. The chain's CDR3 is CASGLRGGHEQYF. The DNA of the CDR3 is TGTGCCAGCGGACTTCGGGGGGGCCACGAGCAGTACTTC.

This clone was found once. The rearrangement links TRBV6-2 or TRBV6-3 to TRBJ1-5, with 12 bases aligning to TRBD1. Losses at the gene ends were 5 bases for V and 6 bases for J; bases not matched to a gene: 11. The CDR3 totals 17 residues. Per the germline V gene, CDR1 is MNHEY and CDR2 is SVGEGT. The CDR3 region is CASSDRGTGGSGQPQHF. CDR3 sequence (DNA): TGTGCCAGCAGTGACCGAGGGACAGGGGGCTCGGGTCAGCCCCAGCATTTT.

The genes are TRBV6-5 and TRBJ2-7; no clear D gene. The CDR3 is made up of 13 amino acids. V lost 5 bases to trimming and J lost 0 bases, with 8 bases between them. Per germline, CDR1 MNHEY and CDR2 SVGAGI. CDR3 region: CASSTAYSYEQYF. The CDR3 DNA follows: TGTGCCAGCAGTACGGCGTACTCCTACGAGCAGTACTTC.

The chain links TRBV6-1 to TRBJ1-2; D unclear. Trimming removed 0 bases at V and 4 bases at J, with 15 bases between. Germline loops: CDR1 MNHNS, CDR2 SASEGT. This CDR3 is built from 16 residues. CDR3 DNA: TGTGCCAGCAGTGAAGCGCAGGTTATTACGATCTATGGCTACACCTTC. This encodes CASSEAQVITIYGYTF.

The chain combines TRBV5-5 with TRBJ1-2; 9 bases are shared with TRBD1. V was clipped by 4 bases and J by 6 bases; unmatched bases: 13. This CDR3 is built from 16 residues. Per germline, CDR1 SGHKS and CDR2 YYEKEE (reference sequence). CDR3 protein: CASSRFHRQGEDGYTF. CDR3 DNA sequence: TGTGCCAGCAGCCGCTTCCACCGACAGGGGGAAGATGGCTACACCTTC.

V is TRBV5-5 and J is TRBJ1-1, with D perhaps matching TRBD1 (5 bases). Per the germline V gene, CDR1 is SGHKS and CDR2 is YYEKEE (reference sequence). The CDR3 is 15 residues long. The V end lost 4 bases, the J end lost 1 base, and 14 bases lay between the germline ends. This chain's CDR3 is CASSGWGVKNTEAFF. The CDR3 bases are TGTGCCAGCAGCGGGTGGGGGGTTAAGAACACTGAAGCTTTCTTT.

Within the sample, this clone is medium-sized (0.01 to 0.1%). Written as DNA, the CDR3 is TGTGCCACCAGTGACCCCCGTAGCGGGGGGCCGGCAGATACGCAGTATTTT. It is translated as CATSDPRSGGPADTQYF. The chain is built from TRBV24-1 and TRBJ2-3; 10 bases are shared with TRBD2. Germline loops: CDR1 KGHDR, CDR2 SFDVKD. This CDR3 contains 17 residues. J gave up 4 bases and V 4 bases, and 10 bases lay outside the gene matches.

The chain has TRBV9 and TRBJ2-1; 7 bases line up with TRBD2. V gave up 4 bases and J gave up 6 bases; unmatched junction bases: 10. Germline CDR1 and CDR2: SGDLS and YYNGEE. This CDR3 contains 15 residues. The CDR3 DNA reads TGTGCCAGCAGCCCAACGGGGGGTCCTACCAATGAGCAGTTCTTC. It translates to CASSPTGGPTNEQFF.

The chain uses TRBV6-5 and TRBJ1-2, with TRBD1 matching 9 bases. Germline V lookup: CDR1 MNHEY, CDR2 SVGAGI. This CDR3 has 14 residues. V was pared by 10 bases and J by 8 bases, with 14 bases of the junction left unmatched. The CDR3 protein is CATTPSGTGFGYTF. The CDR3 nucleotides are TGTGCCACCACCCCCTCCGGGACAGGGTTCGGCTACACCTTC.